A selection of T cell receptor beta chains follows, all from one sample in a study of radiotherapy plus CTLA-4 blockade in lung cancer. The repertoire was sequenced with immunoSEQ multiplex PCR; TCRdb's copy has only in-frame clones and lacks some. Altogether tens of thousands of clones are present, about three quarters being singletons, with the ten largest covering 3.5% to 4%. The sequencing used peripheral blood, collected from a patient treated with radiotherapy plus ipilimumab. These receptors were taken from a human donor with non-small cell lung cancer who had a partial response to radiotherapy plus ipilimumab. Both conserved end residues are part of each CDR3. The D gene is left open where the match is weak. Size tells how often a clone was seen (once, few, many) or the class of an expanded clone, and some rows leave it out.

abundance | j_gene | d_gene | v_gene | CDR3nt | CDR3aa
few | TRBJ2-7 | TRBD2 | TRBV5-6 | TGTGCCAGCAGCTTGGTTAGCGGGGGGGCCGCCTACGAGCAGTACTTC | CASSLVSGGAAYEQYF
NA | TRBJ1-6 | NA | TRBV14 | TGTGCCAGCAGCCAAGATGAATTTCAGGGCAGTCCCCTCCACTTT | CASSQDEFQGSPLHF
NA | TRBJ2-7 | TRBD1 | TRBV5-4 | TGTGCCAGCAGCCTTCGGACAGGGTACGAGCAGTACTTC | CASSLRTGYEQYF
NA | TRBJ1-4 | NA | TRBV11-2 | TGTGCCAGCAGCCCCGGCGGGAATAAACTGTTTTTT | CASSPGGNKLFF
NA | TRBJ1-5 | NA | TRBV2 | TGTGCCAGCAGGGACAGTCAATCCAATCAGCCCCAGCATTTT | CASRDSQSNQPQHF
NA | TRBJ2-7 | NA | TRBV10-3 | TGTGCCATCAGTGACCTTGACGAGCAGTACTTC | CAISDLDEQYF
NA | TRBJ1-6 | NA | TRBV18 | TGTGCCAGCTCACGTGTCAGGGGCGACAACCATAATTCACCCCTCCACTTT | CASSRVRGDNHNSPLHF
NA | TRBJ2-5 | NA | TRBV2 | TGTGCCAGCAGAGTTACTAGAAATCAAGAGACCCAGTACTTC | CASRVTRNQETQYF
once | TRBJ1-1 | NA | TRBV7-9 | TGTGCCAGCAGCTCGTTACAGATTAACACTGAAGCTTTCTTT | CASSSLQINTEAFF
NA | TRBJ1-1 | TRBD1 | TRBV5-1 | TGCGCCAGCAGCTTCCAGACAGGGGGTGACACTGAAGCTTTCTTT | CASSFQTGGDTEAFF
NA | TRBJ1-2 | TRBD1 | TRBV27 | TGTGCCAGCAGTACTGGGACAGGGGGCTACTATGGCTACACCTTC | CASSTGTGGYYGYTF
NA | TRBJ2-7 | TRBD1 | TRBV6-5 | TGTGCCAGCAGTTACGGGACAGGAGGCTACGAGCAGTACTTC | CASSYGTGGYEQYF
NA | TRBJ1-3 | NA | TRBV6-4 | TGTGCCAGCAGTGACGGGCCTTACCCTGGAAACACCATATATTTT | CASSDGPYPGNTIYF
once | TRBJ2-1 | TRBD1 | TRBV11-2 | TGTGCCAGCAGCTTGGGACAGGGATGGAATGAGCAGTTCTTC | CASSLGQGWNEQFF
NA | TRBJ1-2 | TRBD1 | TRBV5-4 | TGTGCCAGCAGCGAGGGACAGGGGTTAGATGGCTACACCTTC | CASSEGQGLDGYTF
once | TRBJ2-3 | TRBD2 | TRBV9 | TGCGCCAGCAGTTCCGCTGGGGGGGGCACAGATACGCAGTATTTT | CASSSAGGGTDTQYF
NA | TRBJ1-6 | TRBD1 | TRBV10-3 | TGTGCCATCAGGGGAGACAGGGGGCAAGGTAATTCACCCCTCCACTTT | CAIRGDRGQGNSPLHF
few | TRBJ1-2 | NA | TRBV6-1 | TGTGCCAGCAGTGTAGGGGCTAGGGTCAACTATGGCTACACCTTC | CASSVGARVNYGYTF
NA | TRBJ2-5 | NA | TRBV6-5 | TGTGCCAGCAGTTACGGAGGGATATCCCAAGAGACCCAGTACTTC | CASSYGGISQETQYF
few | TRBJ1-6 | TRBD1 | TRBV7-3 | TGTGCCAGCAGCTTAACTCCGGGACAGGGGGCGAATTCACCCCTCCACTTT | CASSLTPGQGANSPLHF
NA | TRBJ2-7 | TRBD1 | TRBV7-3 | TGTGCCAGCAGCTTAACACCGGGACAGGGGTCCCGTTACTTC | CASSLTPGQGSRYF
NA | TRBJ2-7 | TRBD1 | TRBV30 | TGTGCCTGGAGACCCGACAGGGTCCCCTCCTACGAGCAGTACTTC | CAWRPDRVPSYEQYF
many | TRBJ2-7 | NA | TRBV2 | TGTGCCAGCAGTGAAGCGAGGGATTACGAGCAGTACTTC | CASSEARDYEQYF
NA | TRBJ2-1 | TRBD1 | TRBV6-1 | TGTGCCAGCAGCCCCCGCCAGGGGGACGAGCAGTTCTTC | CASSPRQGDEQFF
NA | TRBJ2-3 | NA | TRBV9 | TGTGCCAGCAGCTACCCGGGGAGGGATACGCAGTATTTT | CASSYPGRDTQYF
NA | TRBJ2-3 | TRBD1 | TRBV4-1 | TGCGCCAGCAGCCAGATGACAGGGATAACAGATACGCAGTATTTT | CASSQMTGITDTQYF
NA | TRBJ2-7 | TRBD1 | TRBV7-8 | TGTGCCAGCACCCCTAACCGACAGGGGTACGAGCAGTACTTC | CASTPNRQGYEQYF
NA | TRBJ2-3 | NA | TRBV9 | TGTGCCAGCAGCCCGATCAGGGGTACGCAGTATTTT | CASSPIRGTQYF
NA | TRBJ2-1 | TRBD1 | TRBV2 | TGTGCCAGCAGAGACAGGGAGTCCTACAATGAGCAGTTCTTC | CASRDRESYNEQFF
once | TRBJ1-1 | NA | TRBV5-1 | TGCGCCAGCACTCCGGGACATCTAAAATTGTCTGAAGCTTTCTTT | CASTPGHLKLSEAFF
once | TRBJ1-4 | NA | TRBV29-1 | TGCAGCGTTGATGAAGGGGGAAACGAAAAACTGTTTTTT | CSVDEGGNEKLFF